The 20 T cell receptor beta chains presented below share a single source sample, sequenced in a study of technical replicates of blood from a handful of donors. The repertoire was sequenced with immunoSEQ multiplex PCR; TCRdb's copy has only in-frame clones and lacks some. The data show over 90,000 clones, with approximately 95% seen just once and around 0.21% held by the top ten. Sequencing input: T cells isolated from PBMCs. Every receptor here comes from a human donor in good health.

V gene TRBV4-1 combines with J gene TRBJ1-1; D is unclear. CDR1 is MGHRA and CDR2 is YSYEKL in the germline V gene. The CDR3 is 12 amino acids. V was pared by 7 bases and J by 0 bases, with 6 bases between. The CDR3 is CASTSVNTEAFF. The CDR3 DNA follows: TGCGCCAGCACCTCAGTGAACACTGAAGCTTTCTTT.

The chain recombines TRBV30 with TRBJ2-1; D unclear. Deletions cut 1 base from V and 7 bases from J, with 8 bases between. The CDR3 length is 12 residues. Germline-derived CDR1 and CDR2 are GTSNPN and SVGIG (reference sequence). DNA for the CDR3: TGTGCCTGGAGTGCTAACAGAAATGAGCAGTTCTTC. This translates into CAWSANRNEQFF.

The rearrangement uses TRBV4-2 and TRBJ1-5; TRBD1 agrees at 7 bases. The germline gives CDR1 LGHNA, CDR2 YNFKEQ. CDR3 length: 15 residues. With 3 bases clipped from V and 8 bases from J, the junction kept 10 bases outside the gene matches. CDR3 bases: TGTGCCAGCAGCCAGGACCTGCAGGGGGTAGAGCCCCAGCATTTT. Translation: CASSQDLQGVEPQHF.

The J gene is TRBJ2-1, the V gene TRBV6-6; D unclear. The V end lost 8 bases, the J end lost 3 bases, and 14 bases lay between the germline ends. Germline V lookup: CDR1 MNHNY, CDR2 SVGAGI (reference sequence). This CDR3 spans 14 amino acids. The CDR3 sequence is CASRVDRSYNEQFF. As DNA, the CDR3 is TGTGCCAGCCGAGTAGATAGGAGCTACAATGAGCAGTTCTTC.

The chain uses TRBV18 and TRBJ1-5, with D maybe TRBD1 (5 bases). This CDR3 is built from 14 residues. Germline V CDR1 and CDR2: KGHSH, LQKENI. Trimming took 3 bases from V and 0 from J, leaving 6 bases between them. CDR3 region: CASSPDSSNQPQHF. Written as DNA, the CDR3 is TGTGCCAGCTCACCCGACAGTAGCAATCAGCCCCAGCATTTT. The full variable domain, completed using reference TRBV18 and TRBJ1-5, is NAGVMQNPRHLVRRRGQEARLRCSPMKGHSHVYWYRQLPEEGLKFMVYLQKENIIDESGMPKERFSAEFPKEGPSILRIQQVVRGDSAAYFCASSPDSSNQPQHFGDGTRLSIL.

The chain combines TRBV19 with TRBJ2-5, with a tentative D call TRBD2 (6 bases). The CDR3 sequence is 14 residues long. V lost 1 base and J 2 bases, leaving 8 bases between the germline ends. Per germline, CDR1 LNHDA and CDR2 SQIVND (reference sequence). DNA for the CDR3: TGTGCCAGTAGTATAGGGACTACTCAAGAGACCCAGTACTTC. It is translated as CASSIGTTQETQYF. Complete variable domain (other parts from reference TRBV19 and TRBJ2-5): DGGITQSPKYLFRKEGQNVTLSCEQNLNHDAMYWYRQDPGQGLRLIYYSQIVNDFQKGDIAEGYSVSREKKESFPLTVTSAQKNPTAFYLCASSIGTTQETQYFGPGTRLLVL.

There are a few counts of this clone. CDR3 sequence reads: CATSRDRDIMNTEAFF. For the CDR3, the DNA is TGTGCCACCAGCAGAGATAGGGACATTATGAACACTGAAGCTTTCTTT. The chain uses TRBV15 and TRBJ1-1, with D perhaps matching TRBD1 (6 bases). The V end lost 0 bases, the J end lost 0 bases, and 11 bases lay between the germline ends. Germline V CDR1 and CDR2: LNHNV, YYDKDF (reference sequence). The CDR3 runs to 16 residues.

This clone was seen once. The chain is built from TRBV28 and TRBJ2-2, with D hard to call. The CDR3 extends over 16 amino acids. Germline loops: CDR1 MDHEN, CDR2 SYDVKM. Trimming left V 3 bases short and J 0 bases short, with 11 bases between. The DNA for the CDR3 is TGTGCCAGCAGTTTGGCAAGGAGAGCGAACACCGGGGAGCTGTTTTTT. It yields the protein CASSLARRANTGELFF.

The chain carries TRBV10-1 and TRBJ2-1, with D possibly being TRBD2 (6 bases). Trimming took off 3 bases at V and 5 bases at J, with 11 bases between the two ends. The germline gives CDR1 WNHNN, CDR2 SYGVQD (reference sequence). This CDR3 has 14 residues. Here the CDR3 reads CASSEGSGNNEQFF. For the CDR3, the DNA is TGCGCCAGCAGTGAAGGTAGCGGTAACAATGAGCAGTTCTTC.

The V call is TRBV6-5, the J call TRBJ1-1; 9 nucleotides agree with TRBD1. Germline CDR1 MNHEY, CDR2 SVGAGI. V lost 2 bases and J lost 11; bases outside the gene matches: 6. There are 13 residues in the CDR3. CDR3 sequence reads: CASSYISGTGAFF. The CDR3 bases are TGTGCCAGCAGTTACATCTCCGGGACAGGGGCTTTCTTT.

The chain is built from TRBV7-9 and TRBJ2-3; D not resolved. Germline V gene data show CDR1 as SEHNR and CDR2 as FQNEAQ (reference sequence). Trimming pared 3 bases from V and 1 base from J, leaving 8 bases between. The CDR3 has 14 amino acids. CDR3 amino acids: CASSFGGGTDTQYF. Written as DNA, the CDR3 is TGTGCCAGCAGCTTCGGCGGAGGCACAGATACGCAGTATTTT.

The chain uses TRBV10-3 and TRBJ2-7; TRBD1 matches 7 bases. The CDR3 loop spans 14 amino acids. V gave up 2 bases and J gave up 3 bases; unmatched junction bases: 4. Looked up from germline, CDR1 is ENHRY and CDR2 is SYGVKD. The CDR3 coding sequence is TGTGCCATCAGTGAGGCAGGGGGAATCTACGAGCAGTACTTC. Its translation: CAISEAGGIYEQYF.

CDR3 sequence (DNA): TGTGCCATCAGTGAGGGTAGCGGGAGGGCCTTCGTCGGAGAGACCCAGTACTTC. Protein product: CAISEGSGRAFVGETQYF. The chain links TRBV10-3 to TRBJ2-5; 11 bases agree with TRBD2. CDR3 length: 18 residues. Germline values: CDR1 ENHRY, CDR2 SYGVKD. The junction had 12 bases not matched to a gene; V was cut back by 2 bases and J by 4 bases.

This CDR3 is CASSLGNSGSGEQFF. The CDR3 DNA reads as TGCGCCAGCAGCTTGGGTAATAGCGGGAGCGGTGAGCAGTTCTTC. This chain connects TRBV5-1 to TRBJ2-1, with TRBD2 identical over 9 bases. The V gene's germline CDR1 is SGHRS and CDR2 YFSETQ. The CDR3 has 15 amino acids. Losses at the gene ends were 0 bases for V and 9 bases for J; bases not matched to a gene: 7.

This rearrangement joins TRBV7-9 to TRBJ2-3, with 7 bases lining up with TRBD1. This CDR3 has 16 amino acids. V lost 5 bases, J lost 6 bases, and 14 bases stayed unmatched. Germline lookup yields CDR1 SEHNR and CDR2 FQNEAQ (reference sequence). The CDR3 spells CASSQQGVGYTDTQYF. The CDR3 bases are TGTGCCAGCAGCCAGCAGGGGGTTGGTTACACGGATACGCAGTATTTT.

In this sample, this clone turned up once. This chain joins TRBV25-1 and TRBJ1-1, with D possibly matching TRBD1 (5 bases). The CDR3 length is 11 residues. With 6 bases removed from V and 10 bases from J, the gap between germline ends came to 12 bases. Germline loops: CDR1 MGHDK, CDR2 SYGVNS. CDR3 loop: CASRAGGIAFF. CDR3 sequence (DNA): TGTGCCAGCAGAGCGGGGGGGATAGCTTTCTTT.

This chain joins TRBV27 and TRBJ2-7; 7 bases are a match to TRBD2. Germline V gene sequence: CDR1 MNHEY, CDR2 SMNVEV (reference sequence). The CDR3 has 14 amino acids. Trimming removed 6 bases from V and 1 base from J; junction bases left unmatched: 6. The CDR3 DNA follows: TGTGCCAGCAGGGGAGGGGACGCGTCCTACGAGCAGTACTTC. Encoded protein: CASRGGDASYEQYF.

This clone was recorded only once. The rearrangement links TRBV19 to TRBJ2-2, with TRBD2 as a possible D gene (7 bases). Germline V gene lookup returns CDR1 LNHDA and CDR2 SQIVND (reference sequence). Trimming took off 7 bases at V and 0 bases at J, with 12 bases between the two ends. The CDR3 sequence is 15 residues long. Written as DNA, the CDR3 is TGTGCCAGTAATGGGGGGGACACGAACACCGGGGAGCTGTTTTTT. Its translation: CASNGGDTNTGELFF.

The chain recombines TRBV7-9 with TRBJ2-7; TRBD1 is a possible D gene (6 bases). In germline, CDR1 is SEHNR, CDR2 FQNEAQ (reference sequence). V lost 1 base to trimming and J lost 3 bases, with 13 bases between them. The CDR3 runs to 15 residues. CDR3 coding DNA: TGTGCCAGCAGCTTAGAAGAATGGGACAACTACGAGCAGTACTTC. This sequence encodes CASSLEEWDNYEQYF.

The chain employs TRBV5-1 and TRBJ2-3; D call uncertain. CDR1 and CDR2 (germline): SGHRS, YFSETQ. V shed 0 bases and J shed 4 bases, with 3 bases lying between them. CDR3 length: 12 residues. As DNA, the CDR3 is TGCGCCAGCAGCTTGGCTGCAGATACGCAGTATTTT. Encoded protein: CASSLAADTQYF.